The T cell receptor (beta chain) under discussion was sequenced for a study of blood T cell repertoires in COVID-19. This clone has more than one count but fewer than ten. V shed 5 bases and J 8 bases; nucleotides not matched to a gene: 10. Germline CDR1 and CDR2: SGHRS and YFSETQ. The CDR3 is 16 residues long. TCRdb's copy holds only in-frame clones and misses some; the assay was immunoSEQ multiplex PCR. The sample records roughly 85,000 clones, 60% to 80% being singletons. Sequencing was carried out using peripheral blood. V is TRBV5-1 and J is TRBJ1-6; TRBD1 aligns across 10 bases. This TCR was recovered from a human donor in a cohort sampled during active COVID-19. For the CDR3, the DNA is TGCGCCAGCAGACCAAGTCCGGGACAGGGGTATTCACCCCTCCACTTT. Its translation: CASRPSPGQGYSPLHF. The variable domain in full, with the rest retrieved from reference TRBV5-1 and TRBJ1-6, is KAGVTQTPRYLIKTRGQQVTLSCSPISGHRSVSWYQQTPGQGLQFLFEYFSETQRNKGNFPGRFSGRQFSNSRSEMNVSTLELGDSALYLCASRPSPGQGYSPLHFGNGTRLTVT.